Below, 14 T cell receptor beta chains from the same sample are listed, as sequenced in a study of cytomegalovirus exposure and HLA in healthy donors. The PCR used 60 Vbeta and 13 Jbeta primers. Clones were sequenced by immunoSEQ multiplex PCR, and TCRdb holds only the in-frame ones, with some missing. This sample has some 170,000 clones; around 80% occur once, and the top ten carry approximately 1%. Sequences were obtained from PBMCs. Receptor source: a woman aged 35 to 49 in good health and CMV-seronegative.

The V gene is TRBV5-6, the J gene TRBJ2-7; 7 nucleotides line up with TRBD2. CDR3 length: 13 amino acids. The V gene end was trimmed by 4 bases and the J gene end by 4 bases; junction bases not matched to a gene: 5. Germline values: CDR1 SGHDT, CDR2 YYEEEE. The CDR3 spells CASSLGRSYEQYF. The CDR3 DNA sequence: TGTGCCAGCAGCCTCGGGAGGTCTTACGAGCAGTACTTC.

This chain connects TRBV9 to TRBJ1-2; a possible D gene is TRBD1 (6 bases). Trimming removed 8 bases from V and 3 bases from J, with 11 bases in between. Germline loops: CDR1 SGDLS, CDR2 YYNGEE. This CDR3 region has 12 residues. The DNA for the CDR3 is TGTGCCAGTTCAGGGGATTACTATGGCTACACCTTC. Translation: CASSGDYYGYTF.

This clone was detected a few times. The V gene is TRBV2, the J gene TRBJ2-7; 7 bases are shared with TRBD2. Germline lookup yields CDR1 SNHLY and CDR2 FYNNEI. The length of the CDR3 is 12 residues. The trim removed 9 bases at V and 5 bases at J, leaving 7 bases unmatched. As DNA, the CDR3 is TGTGCCAGTTACGGGGGGAAGAACGAGCAGTACTTC. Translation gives CASYGGKNEQYF.

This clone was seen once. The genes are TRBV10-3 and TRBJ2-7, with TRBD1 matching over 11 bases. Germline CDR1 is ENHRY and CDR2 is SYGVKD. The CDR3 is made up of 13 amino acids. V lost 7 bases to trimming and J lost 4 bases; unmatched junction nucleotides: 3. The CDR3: CAITWDRGYEQYF. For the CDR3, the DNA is TGTGCCATCACCTGGGACAGGGGGTACGAGCAGTACTTC.

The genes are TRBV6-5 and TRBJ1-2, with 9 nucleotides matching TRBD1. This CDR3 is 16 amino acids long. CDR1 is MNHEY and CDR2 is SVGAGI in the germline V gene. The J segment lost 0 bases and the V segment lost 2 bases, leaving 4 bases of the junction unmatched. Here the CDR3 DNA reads TGTGCCAGCAGTTACGTGGGACAGGGAACTAACTATGGCTACACCTTC. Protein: CASSYVGQGTNYGYTF.

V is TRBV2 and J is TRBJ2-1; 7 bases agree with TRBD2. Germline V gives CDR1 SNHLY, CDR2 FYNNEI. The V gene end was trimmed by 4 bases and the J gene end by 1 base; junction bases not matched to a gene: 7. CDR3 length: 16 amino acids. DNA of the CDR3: TGTGCCAGCAGTGCAAATAGCGGGCGGTCCTACAATGAGCAGTTCTTC. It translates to CASSANSGRSYNEQFF. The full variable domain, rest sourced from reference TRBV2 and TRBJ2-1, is EPEVTQTPSHQVTQMGQEVILRCVPISNHLYFYWYRQILGQKVEFLVSFYNNEISEKSEIFDDQFSVERPDGSNFTLKIRSTKLEDSAMYFCASSANSGRSYNEQFFGPGTRLTVL.

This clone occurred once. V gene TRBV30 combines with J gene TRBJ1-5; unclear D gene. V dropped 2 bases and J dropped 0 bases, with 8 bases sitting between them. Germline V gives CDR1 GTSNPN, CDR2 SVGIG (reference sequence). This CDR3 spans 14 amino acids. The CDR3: CAWSFGSSNQPQHF. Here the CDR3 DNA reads TGTGCCTGGAGTTTTGGTAGTAGCAATCAGCCCCAGCATTTT.

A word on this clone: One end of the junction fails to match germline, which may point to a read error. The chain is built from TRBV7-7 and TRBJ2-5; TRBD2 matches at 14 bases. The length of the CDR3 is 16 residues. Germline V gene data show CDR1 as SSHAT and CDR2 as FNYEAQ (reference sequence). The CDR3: CASSLGTSGGQETQYF. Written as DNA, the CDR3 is TGTGCTAGCAGCTTGGGGACTAGCGGGGGCCAAGAGACCCAGTACTTC.

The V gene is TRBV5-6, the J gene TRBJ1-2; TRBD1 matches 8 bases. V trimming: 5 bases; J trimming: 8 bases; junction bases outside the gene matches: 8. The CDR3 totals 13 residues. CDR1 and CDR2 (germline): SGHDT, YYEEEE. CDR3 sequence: CASSWQGAPGYTF. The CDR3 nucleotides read TGTGCCAGCAGTTGGCAGGGGGCGCCGGGCTACACCTTC.

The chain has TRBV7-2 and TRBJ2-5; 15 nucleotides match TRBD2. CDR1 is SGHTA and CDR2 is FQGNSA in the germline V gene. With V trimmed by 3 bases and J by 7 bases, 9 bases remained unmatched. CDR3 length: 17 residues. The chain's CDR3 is CASSFGGGTSGRRTQYF. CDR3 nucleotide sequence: TGTGCCAGCAGCTTCGGGGGGGGGACTAGCGGGAGGCGGACCCAGTACTTC.

This chain's CDR3 is CASRTGASTDTQYF. The CDR3 nucleotides read TGTGCCAGTAGGACAGGGGCCAGCACAGATACGCAGTATTTT. The chain combines TRBV19 with TRBJ2-3; 8 bases align to TRBD1. The V and J ends lost 6 bases and 0 bases, in that order; junction bases with no gene match: 2. This CDR3 has 14 residues. Per the germline V gene, CDR1 is LNHDA and CDR2 is SQIVND (reference sequence).

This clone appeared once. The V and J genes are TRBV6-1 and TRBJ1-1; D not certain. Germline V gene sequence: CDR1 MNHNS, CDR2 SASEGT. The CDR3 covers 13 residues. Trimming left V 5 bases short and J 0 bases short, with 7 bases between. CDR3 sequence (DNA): TGTGCCAGCAGTTCACTCATGAACACTGAAGCTTTCTTT. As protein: CASSSLMNTEAFF.

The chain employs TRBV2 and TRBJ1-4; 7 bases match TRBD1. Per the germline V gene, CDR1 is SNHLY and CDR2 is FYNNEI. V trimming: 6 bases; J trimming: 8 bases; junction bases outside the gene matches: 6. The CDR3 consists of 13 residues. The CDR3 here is CASSTGAEEKLFF. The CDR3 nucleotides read TGTGCCAGCAGCACAGGGGCGGAAGAAAAACTGTTTTTT.

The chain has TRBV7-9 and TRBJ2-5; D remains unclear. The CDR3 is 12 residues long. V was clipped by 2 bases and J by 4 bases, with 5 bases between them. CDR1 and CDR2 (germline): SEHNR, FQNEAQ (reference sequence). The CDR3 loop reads CASSLNSETQYF. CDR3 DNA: TGTGCCAGCAGCTTAAACTCAGAGACCCAGTACTTC.